The 21 T cell receptor beta chains below come from one sample, sequenced in a study of spatial heterogeneity in lung cancer. The time point: sample taken at primary tumor resection. Unsorted tumor, nontumor lung tissue or cryopreserved PBMC supplied the whole RNA. TCRdb re-analysed the 5' RACE reads in MiXCR, keeping a single row per CDR3 protein. This sample has roughly 14,000 distinct CDR3 sequences, with about a tenth found just once. Source: PBMCs, taken at surgery. These receptors originate from a male donor with early-stage non-small cell lung cancer.

This clonotype appeared many times. V and J are TRBV20-1 and TRBJ2-3; TRBD2 agrees at 9 bases. The CDR3 has 18 residues. The junction had 18 bases not matched to a gene; V was cut back by 5 bases and J by 3 bases. In germline, CDR1 is DFQATT, CDR2 SNEGSKA (reference sequence). The CDR3, as DNA: TGCAGTGCTCCAAGGGTTGCGGGAGGGGTTGGAGGTACAGATACGCAGTATTTT. Its translation is CSAPRVAGGVGGTDTQYF.

This clonotype was detected ten times or more. V and J are TRBV20-1 and TRBJ2-7; D gene uncertain. CDR1 DFQATT and CDR2 SNEGSKA come from the germline V gene (reference sequence). CDR3 length: 13 residues. Trimming removed 5 bases at V and 3 bases at J, with 14 bases between. Written as DNA, the CDR3 is TGCAGTGCTTCAGATCCGCCCCGCTACGAGCAGTACTTC. It translates to CSASDPPRYEQYF.

This clonotype was observed many times. In DNA, the CDR3 is TGTGCCAGCAAACCCGGATATGGGGGAGGGCTTCCTTACGAGCAGTACTTC. It codes for CASKPGYGGGLPYEQYF. The chain couples TRBV28 to TRBJ2-7, with TRBD2 matching 7 bases. The CDR3 length is 17 residues. V lost 7 bases, J lost 4 bases, and 19 bases stayed unmatched. In germline, CDR1 is MDHEN, CDR2 SYDVKM.

The sample holds many counts of this clonotype. The J gene is TRBJ2-7, the V gene TRBV7-8; 8 bases line up with TRBD1. Germline assignment: CDR1 SGHVS and CDR2 FQNEAQ. This CDR3 has 12 amino acids. V trimming: 4 bases; J trimming: 7 bases; junction bases outside the gene matches: 3. CDR3 sequence (DNA): TGTGCCAGCAGCTCAACAGGGGGTGAGCAGTACTTC. Residues: CASSSTGGEQYF. Filled out from reference TRBV7-8 and TRBJ2-7, the complete variable domain reads GAGVSQSPRYKVAKRGQDVALRCDPISGHVSLFWYQQALGQGPEFLTYFQNEAQLDKSGLPSDRFFAERPEGSVSTLKIQRTQQEDSAVYLCASSSTGGEQYFGPGTRLTVT.

This clonotype was counted many times. The J gene is TRBJ2-3, the V gene TRBV2; 14 nucleotides match TRBD2. V lost 6 bases to trimming and J lost 2 bases; unmatched junction nucleotides: 4. This CDR3 has 16 amino acids. The germline V gene has CDR1 SNHLY and CDR2 FYNNEI. For the CDR3, the DNA is TGTGCCAGCAGCAAGGGACTAGCGGGAGTCACAGATACGCAGTATTTT. Protein sequence: CASSKGLAGVTDTQYF.

This clonotype was counted many times. The chain uses TRBV6-1 and TRBJ2-3; perhaps D is TRBD1 or TRBD2 (5 bases each). The ends were cut back, 1 base at V and 1 base at J, with 6 bases in the middle. The CDR3 is made up of 14 amino acids. Germline V CDR1 and CDR2: MNHNS, SASEGT. The CDR3 reads CASSEVGGTDTQYF. The DNA of the CDR3 is TGTGCCAGCAGTGAAGTGGGGGGCACAGATACGCAGTATTTT.

This clonotype was found many times. The rearrangement uses TRBV4-3 and TRBJ2-5; possibly TRBD2 for D (5 bases). Germline CDR1 LGHNA, CDR2 YSLEER. V was pared by 2 bases and J by 2 bases, with 12 bases between. This CDR3 is built from 15 residues. In DNA, the CDR3 is TGCGCCAGCAGCCAACAAGAACGGGAACAAGAGACCCAGTACTTC. Amino acid sequence: CASSQQEREQETQYF.

This clonotype came up many times. The CDR3 protein is CASSQDPRGVQAFF. The CDR3 DNA reads as TGTGCCAGCAGCCAAGACCCCCGAGGGGTTCAAGCTTTCTTT. The chain uses TRBV3-1 and TRBJ1-1; a weak D match, TRBD1 (5 bases). V shed 0 bases and J shed 9 bases, with 14 bases lying between them. CDR1 LGHDT and CDR2 YNNKEL come from the germline V gene (reference sequence). The CDR3 contains 14 residues.

The chain has TRBV28 and TRBJ1-6; D gene ambiguous. Trimming cost V 7 bases and J 8 bases, with 18 bases left between them. This CDR3 is built from 15 residues. Germline CDR1 is MDHEN and CDR2 is SYDVKM. The CDR3 region is CASTPSQSPDSPLHF. CDR3 bases: TGTGCCAGCACCCCCTCTCAATCCCCGGATTCACCCCTCCACTTT. Looking up the rest from reference TRBV28 and TRBJ1-6 gives the full variable domain: DVKVTQSSRYLVKRTGEKVFLECVQDMDHENMFWYRQDPGLGLRLIYFSYDVKMKEKGDIPEGYSVSREKKERFSLILESASTNQTSMYLCASTPSQSPDSPLHFGNGTRLTVT.

The chain carries TRBV27 and TRBJ2-5, with a possible D match to TRBD1 (5 bases). The germline V gene has CDR1 MNHEY and CDR2 SMNVEV (reference sequence). This CDR3 contains 15 residues. V was shortened by 6 bases and J by 4 bases, with 18 bases between the two germline ends. The CDR3 DNA reads TGTGCCAGCAGCGAATATAGGGGATCGGTAGAGACCCAGTACTTC. This codes for CASSEYRGSVETQYF.

There are many counts of this clonotype. The V and J genes are TRBV12-3 or TRBV12-4 and TRBJ1-5, with 7 bases matching TRBD1. The V gene end was trimmed by 7 bases and the J gene end by 0 bases; junction bases not matched to a gene: 6. This CDR3 spans 15 amino acids. The CDR3 DNA is TGTGCCAGCATCAATACAGGGGATAGCAATCAGCCCCAGCATTTT. It yields the protein CASINTGDSNQPQHF.

This clonotype was recorded many times. The chain joins TRBV5-6 to TRBJ2-7, with D possibly being TRBD1 (5 bases). This CDR3 region has 14 residues. With 2 bases removed from V and 0 bases from J, the gap between germline ends came to 9 bases. Germline V gene lookup returns CDR1 SGHDT and CDR2 YYEEEE. Written as DNA, the CDR3 is TGTGCCAGCAGCTTACAGGTTAGCTCCTACGAGCAGTACTTC. This encodes CASSLQVSSYEQYF.

This clonotype was seen at least ten times. This chain uses TRBV6-5 with TRBJ1-1; TRBD1 matches at 8 bases. This CDR3 region has 13 residues. V shed 6 bases, J shed 11 bases, and the junction held 11 bases outside the gene matches. In germline, CDR1 is MNHEY, CDR2 SVGAGI. The CDR3 spells CASSYGQGGMAFF. Here the CDR3 DNA reads TGTGCCAGCAGCTATGGACAGGGAGGAATGGCTTTCTTT.

The sample holds many counts of this clonotype. DNA of the CDR3: TGCAGTGCGACAGACAGGGCCTTCGGAGACTCCTACAATGAGCAGTTCTTC. Protein product: CSATDRAFGDSYNEQFF. V is TRBV20-1 and J is TRBJ2-1; 7 nucleotides line up with TRBD1. V was pared by 6 bases and J by 0 bases, with 14 bases of the junction left unmatched. CDR1 DFQATT and CDR2 SNEGSKA come from the germline V gene (reference sequence). The CDR3 is 17 residues long.

This clonotype is deemed medium-sized. J is TRBJ2-1 and V is TRBV14, with no clear D. This CDR3 contains 16 residues. Germline V gene sequence: CDR1 SGHDN, CDR2 FVKESK. Trimming stripped 6 bases from V and 2 bases from J, with 17 bases between. The DNA of the CDR3 is TGTGCCAGCAGTGGCTTCGCGGAAAGTCCCTACAATGAGCAGTTCTTC. It encodes CASSGFAESPYNEQFF.

This clonotype was seen repeatedly, ten times or more. J is TRBJ2-6 and V is TRBV28; TRBD1 aligns across 10 bases. J lost 13 bases, V lost 5 bases, and 8 bases had no gene match. Germline V gene sequence: CDR1 MDHEN, CDR2 SYDVKM. The CDR3 is 14 residues long. CDR3 bases: TGTGCCAGCAGTCCCGGGGACAGGGGCAAGGTCCTGACTTTC. Encoded protein: CASSPGDRGKVLTF.

This clonotype has a count of ten or more. V usage is TRBV7-2 and J usage is TRBJ2-5; D is unclear. The CDR3 runs to 13 residues. Looked up from germline, CDR1 is SGHTA and CDR2 is FQGNSA. V was cut by 2 bases and J by 0 bases, with 4 bases left in between. The CDR3 spells CASSLLYQETQYF. CDR3 in DNA: TGTGCCAGCAGCTTATTGTACCAAGAGACCCAGTACTTC.

This clonotype has only a few counts. This rearrangement joins TRBV11-2 to TRBJ1-2, with D perhaps TRBD1 (6 bases). The CDR3 sequence is 13 residues long. Germline V gene lookup returns CDR1 SGHAT and CDR2 FQNNGV. V was shortened by 1 base and J by 5 bases, with 8 bases between the two germline ends. CDR3 amino acids: CASSLGQEYGYTF. The DNA for the CDR3 is TGTGCCAGCAGCTTAGGACAGGAGTATGGCTACACCTTC.

At least ten counts were recorded for this clonotype. The rearrangement uses TRBV19 and TRBJ2-2; D may be TRBD2 (5 bases). CDR1 LNHDA and CDR2 SQIVND come from the germline V gene (reference sequence). The V and J ends lost 5 bases and 3 bases respectively, with 10 bases between them. This CDR3 contains 14 residues. In DNA form, the CDR3 reads TGTGCCAGTAGTGAGGGCCTGGACACCGGGGAGCTGTTTTTT. It specifies CASSEGLDTGELFF.

This clonotype was counted ten times or more. This chain uses TRBV2 with TRBJ2-7; D unclear. The V gene's germline CDR1 is SNHLY and CDR2 FYNNEI. Trimming took 2 bases from V and 4 from J, leaving 9 bases between them. This CDR3 is built from 13 residues. The chain's CDR3 is CASSELIGYEQYF. The CDR3 nucleotides read TGTGCCAGCAGTGAACTGATAGGTTACGAGCAGTACTTC.

This clonotype was picked up many times. The chain has TRBV28 and TRBJ2-3, with 7 bases lining up with TRBD2. The CDR3 totals 14 residues. CDR1 MDHEN and CDR2 SYDVKM come from the germline V gene. V shed 6 bases, J shed 2 bases, and the junction held 5 bases outside the gene matches. The CDR3 DNA is TGTGCCAGCAGATTAGGGAGGGACACAGATACGCAGTATTTT. It translates to CASRLGRDTDTQYF.